These 28 T cell receptor beta chains were sequenced from one sample in a study of cytomegalovirus exposure and HLA in healthy donors. The primer mix had 60 Vbeta and 13 Jbeta primers. Sequenced by immunoSEQ multiplex PCR; TCRdb stores in-frame clones only, minus some. The data show 85,000 to 100,000 clones, with about 87% seen just once and approximately 2.2% held by the top ten. Sequenced sample: PBMCs. The receptors here all came from a man aged 18 to 30 in good health and CMV-seronegative.

V is TRBV7-3 and J is TRBJ2-1, with 7 bases fitting TRBD1. Germline-derived CDR1 and CDR2 are SGHTA and FQGTGA. The CDR3 has 16 amino acids. V lost 2 bases to trimming and J lost 1 base; unmatched junction nucleotides: 5. The CDR3 sequence is CASSLLSGGSYNEQFF. The DNA of the CDR3 is TGTGCCAGCAGCTTATTGTCAGGGGGATCCTACAATGAGCAGTTCTTC.

The genes are TRBV6-4 and TRBJ2-5; the D gene is possibly TRBD1 (6 bases). CDR3 length: 18 amino acids. Looked up from germline, CDR1 is MRHNA and CDR2 is SNTAGT. V gave up 6 bases and J gave up 0 bases, with 23 bases separating them. In nucleotides, the CDR3 is TGTGCCAGCAGCGGCTCAACACGACAGGACCTCTACCAAGAGACCCAGTACTTC. Protein sequence: CASSGSTRQDLYQETQYF.

The V gene is TRBV19, the J gene TRBJ1-3, with 8 positions matching TRBD1. From germline, CDR1 is LNHDA and CDR2 SQIVND (reference sequence). V lost 7 bases and J lost 2; bases outside the gene matches: 7. This CDR3 has 15 residues. The CDR3 DNA follows: TGTGCCAGTAAAACCTCAGGGGGCGCTGGAAACACCATATATTTT. It specifies CASKTSGGAGNTIYF.

J is TRBJ2-7 and V is TRBV5-4, with D tentatively TRBD2 (5 bases). In germline, CDR1 is SGHNT, CDR2 YYREEE (reference sequence). The CDR3 contains 15 residues. The V and J ends lost 7 bases and 3 bases respectively, with 20 bases between them. The CDR3 is CASRPSPGIYYEQYF. CDR3 bases: TGTGCCAGCCGTCCTAGTCCGGGGATTTACTACGAGCAGTACTTC.

The genes are TRBV7-6 and TRBJ2-2; 8 nucleotides match TRBD2. The J segment lost 0 bases and the V segment lost 4 bases, leaving 1 base of the junction unmatched. Germline V CDR1 and CDR2: SGHVS, FNYEAQ. The CDR3 length is 15 residues. CDR3 nucleotides: TGTGCCAGCAGCTCGGGACTAGCGAACACCGGGGAGCTGTTTTTT. It translates to CASSSGLANTGELFF.

V is TRBV5-6 and J is TRBJ2-1, with D maybe TRBD1 (6 bases). Deletions cut 1 base from V and 8 bases from J, with 19 bases between. Germline CDR1 SGHDT, CDR2 YYEEEE. This CDR3 has 16 residues. The CDR3 here is CASSLFGTQGIYEQFF. The CDR3 DNA follows: TGTGCCAGCAGCTTGTTCGGGACCCAGGGGATCTATGAGCAGTTCTTC.

This rearrangement joins TRBV9 to TRBJ1-2; D unclear. Per germline, CDR1 SGDLS and CDR2 YYNGEE. Between the trimmed V and J ends, which lost 4 bases and 3 bases, there was a span of 19 bases. The CDR3 spans 16 residues. CDR3 nucleotide sequence: TGTGCCAGCAGCCCAACCCGCGTAGAGGCAGACTATGGCTACACCTTC. Its translation: CASSPTRVEADYGYTF.

The chain combines TRBV2 with TRBJ2-1; D might be TRBD2 (6 bases). With 8 bases removed from V and 0 bases from J, the gap between germline ends came to 11 bases. In germline, CDR1 is SNHLY, CDR2 FYNNEI. CDR3 length: 14 amino acids. The CDR3 coding sequence is TGTGCCAGCCGCATGACTAGCTCCTACAATGAGCAGTTCTTC. Protein product: CASRMTSSYNEQFF.

The gene calls are TRBV4-3 and TRBJ2-7; D is unresolved. Germline V CDR1 and CDR2: LGHNA, YSLEER. This CDR3 spans 16 amino acids. Trimming stripped 0 bases from V and 2 bases from J, with 14 bases between. The CDR3 DNA reads as TGCGCCAGCAGCCAAGATTTTTACGTAGTTCCCTACGAGCAGTACTTC. Amino acid sequence: CASSQDFYVVPYEQYF.

This clone has a handful of counts. The rearrangement uses TRBV21-1 and TRBJ2-3; the table's D gene call, TRBD2, was not cross checked with the DNA. TRBV21-1 is an annotated pseudogene. The CDR3 consists of 15 residues. The CDR3, as DNA: TGTGCCAGACCATCTTTTCAGGGGAGGGAGGATACGCAGTATTTT. It specifies CARPSFQGREDTQYF.

This sequence joins TRBV9 and TRBJ1-5; D is unclear. The V and J ends lost 4 bases and 7 bases respectively, with 12 bases between them. The germline V gene has CDR1 SGDLS and CDR2 YYNGEE. The CDR3 loop spans 13 amino acids. CDR3 in amino acids: CASSTSGVQPQHF. In DNA, the CDR3 is TGTGCCAGCAGCACCTCGGGAGTGCAGCCCCAGCATTTT.

The rearrangement joins TRBV5-1 to TRBJ2-5; a possible D gene is TRBD2 (5 bases). V shed 4 bases and J shed 5 bases, with 18 bases lying between them. From germline, CDR1 is SGHRS and CDR2 YFSETQ. This CDR3 region has 15 residues. The CDR3 DNA reads TGCGCCAGCAGCCCAAATAACGGGGTAGTGGAGACCCAGTACTTC. Its translation: CASSPNNGVVETQYF.

The table lists this clone with a count of one. The chain carries TRBV19 and TRBJ2-3; 7 bases align to TRBD1. Germline CDR1 reads LNHDA; CDR2 reads SQIVND (reference sequence). The CDR3 loop spans 15 amino acids. V lost 0 bases, J lost 7 bases, and 7 bases stayed unmatched. CDR3 amino acids: CASSIDRGRINTQYF. DNA for the CDR3: TGTGCCAGTAGTATAGATAGGGGGCGCATCAATACGCAGTATTTT.

The chain uses TRBV28 and TRBJ1-3; no firm D call. The CDR3 totals 13 residues. Germline V gene sequence: CDR1 MDHEN, CDR2 SYDVKM. Trimming left V 6 bases short and J 0 bases short, with 6 bases between. CDR3: CASSQISGNTIYF. The CDR3 DNA sequence: TGTGCCAGCAGCCAAATCTCTGGAAACACCATATATTTT.

The V gene is TRBV4-3, the J gene TRBJ2-3; the D is unclear. Trimming stripped 0 bases from V and 5 bases from J, with 9 bases between. Germline V gene data show CDR1 as LGHNA and CDR2 as YSLEER. CDR3 length: 14 residues. Written as DNA, the CDR3 is TGCGCCAGCAGCCAAGATTCCAGTCTAGATACGCAGTATTTT. Amino acid sequence: CASSQDSSLDTQYF.

The rearrangement uses TRBV4-3 and TRBJ1-3; D gene unclear. The V gene lost 2 bases and the J gene lost 2 bases, with 25 bases spanning the gap. Germline lookup yields CDR1 LGHNA and CDR2 YSLEER. The CDR3 is made up of 20 amino acids. The CDR3, as DNA: TGCGCCAGCAGCCAACATTTGGGCCAGCCCAAAATAACTGCTGGAAACACCATATATTTT. Translated, it gives CASSQHLGQPKITAGNTIYF.

The chain carries TRBV6-5 and TRBJ1-1; D gene unclear. Trimming removed 6 bases from V and 4 bases from J, with 9 bases in between. Germline CDR1 and CDR2: MNHEY and SVGAGI. This CDR3 has 12 amino acids. CDR3 coding DNA: TGTGCCAGCAGGGCCGGGAGCACTGAAGCTTTCTTT. Its translation: CASRAGSTEAFF.

This clone has only one observation. The chain joins TRBV29-1 to TRBJ2-1; TRBD1 matches at 7 bases. Germline V gene sequence: CDR1 SQVTM, CDR2 ANQGSEA. This CDR3 comprises 13 residues. Unmatched junction bases numbered 7, after V lost 6 bases and J lost 5 bases. Here the CDR3 reads CSVWTGRNNEQFF. DNA of the CDR3: TGCAGCGTATGGACAGGAAGAAACAATGAGCAGTTCTTC.

The chain employs TRBV5-5 and TRBJ1-3, with TRBD1 as a possible D gene (5 bases). Germline V gene sequence: CDR1 SGHKS, CDR2 YYEKEE (reference sequence). The CDR3 sequence is 17 residues long. V was trimmed by 0 bases and J by 0 bases, leaving 13 bases between them. CDR3 protein: CASSLVGEINSGNTIYF. CDR3 nucleotides: TGTGCCAGCAGCTTGGTAGGGGAAATAAACTCTGGAAACACCATATATTTT.

The chain combines TRBV7-8 with TRBJ2-5; no reliable D call. Germline V lookup: CDR1 SGHVS, CDR2 FQNEAQ. V dropped 6 bases and J dropped 0 bases, with 8 bases sitting between them. The CDR3 covers 13 residues. The CDR3 DNA is TGTGCCAGCAGTTCTCGGTACCAAGAGACCCAGTACTTC. It encodes CASSSRYQETQYF. The entire variable domain, with the rest obtained from reference TRBV7-8 and TRBJ2-5, is as follows: GAGVSQSPRYKVAKRGQDVALRCDPISGHVSLFWYQQALGQGPEFLTYFQNEAQLDKSGLPSDRFFAERPEGSVSTLKIQRTQQEDSAVYLCASSSRYQETQYFGPGTRLLVL.

The chain employs TRBV30 and TRBJ1-6; D is unresolved. CDR3 length: 19 amino acids. CDR1 is GTSNPN and CDR2 is SVGIG in the germline V gene (reference sequence). V shed 3 bases and J shed 0 bases, with 21 bases lying between them. The CDR3 DNA reads TGTGCCTGGAGCGTTCGGCGACCTGCAGGCAGCTCCTATAATTCACCCCTCCACTTT. Its protein is CAWSVRRPAGSSYNSPLHF.

This clone has just one count. This chain uses TRBV28 with TRBJ2-7; D perhaps matches TRBD1 (8 bases). Looked up from germline, CDR1 is MDHEN and CDR2 is SYDVKM. Trimming stripped 3 bases from V and 9 bases from J, with 21 bases between. The CDR3 consists of 15 residues. The CDR3 region is CASSFRGGQVFVQYF. CDR3 in DNA: TGTGCCAGCAGTTTTAGGGGGGGACAGGTATTCGTGCAGTACTTC.

The V and J genes are TRBV9 and TRBJ2-2; D unresolved. Trimming stripped 2 bases from V and 7 bases from J, with 6 bases between. CDR1 is SGDLS and CDR2 is YYNGEE in the germline V gene. CDR3 length: 12 residues. Here the CDR3 reads CASSVVNGELFF. The CDR3 nucleotides are TGTGCCAGCAGCGTCGTTAACGGGGAGCTGTTTTTT.

The chain recombines TRBV5-4 with TRBJ2-7, with D perhaps matching TRBD2 (6 bases). The CDR3 is made up of 15 amino acids. V was cut by 0 bases and J by 5 bases, with 15 bases left in between. CDR1 is SGHNT, CDR2 YYREEE, per germline (reference sequence). The CDR3, as DNA: TGTGCCAGCAGCTTGGACGTGGGAGGTGTCAACGAGCAGTACTTC. It translates to CASSLDVGGVNEQYF.

The rearrangement joins TRBV7-2 to TRBJ1-4; no clear D gene. Germline CDR1 reads SGHTA; CDR2 reads FQGNSA. Trimming removed 1 base from V and 3 bases from J, with 9 bases in between. This CDR3 is 15 amino acids long. The CDR3 DNA follows: TGTGCCAGCAGCTTAGTGGTGGGCCCTAATGAAAAACTGTTTTTT. This gives the protein CASSLVVGPNEKLFF. Looking up the rest from reference TRBV7-2 and TRBJ1-4 gives the full variable domain: GAGVSQSPSNKVTEKGKDVELRCDPISGHTALYWYRQSLGQGLEFLIYFQGNSAPDKSGLPSDRFSAERTGGSVSTLTIQRTQQEDSAVYLCASSLVVGPNEKLFFGSGTQLSVL.

The gene calls are TRBV9 and TRBJ2-3, with 7 bases identical to TRBD2. Per the germline V gene, CDR1 is SGDLS and CDR2 is YYNGEE. The CDR3 covers 15 residues. V was pared by 0 bases and J by 1 base, with 2 bases of the junction left unmatched. As DNA, the CDR3 is TGTGCCAGCAGCGTAGGTCTAGCGGGCACAGATACGCAGTATTTT. Translating it yields CASSVGLAGTDTQYF.

This clone was recorded only once. The chain links TRBV27 to TRBJ2-7; 8 nucleotides agree with TRBD1. In germline, CDR1 is MNHEY, CDR2 SMNVEV (reference sequence). The CDR3 length is 16 residues. V was clipped by 6 bases and J by 2 bases; unmatched bases: 12. The CDR3 spells CASRSFDLTGAYEQYF. In DNA, the CDR3 is TGTGCCAGCAGAAGTTTTGATTTGACAGGGGCCTACGAGCAGTACTTC.

The rearrangement uses TRBV6-1 and TRBJ2-7, with a possible D match to TRBD2 (5 bases). This CDR3 has 16 residues. The V end was cut by 3 bases, the J end by 0 bases, with 15 bases between. Per the germline V gene, CDR1 is MNHNS and CDR2 is SASEGT. This chain's CDR3 is CASSDGIPLNSYEQYF. The CDR3 coding sequence is TGTGCCAGCAGTGACGGGATCCCACTCAACTCCTACGAGCAGTACTTC.